This is a list of T cell receptor beta chains from one sample in a study of PD-1 blockade in mismatch repair-deficient tumors. Here immunoSEQ multiplex PCR was the method, and the copy in TCRdb shows in-frame clones only, minus some. This table has roughly 120,000 clones, 85% to 90% appearing once. The sample in question was peripheral blood, obtained approximately 69 weeks after starting pembrolizumab. The receptor set was obtained from an adult with mismatch repair-deficient cancer. CDR3s include the opening cysteine and the closing phenylalanine or tryptophan. The D gene is left open where the match is weak. Some rows have no size entry. The others give once, few or many, or a class for an expanded clone.

j_gene | d_gene | abundance | v_gene | CDR3aa | CDR3nt
TRBJ2-5 | TRBD2 | . | TRBV7-2 | CASSFRLAGQETQYF | TGTGCCAGCAGCTTCCGACTAGCGGGTCAAGAGACCCAGTACTTC
TRBJ2-7 | . | few | TRBV2 | CASSEEVRAVEQYF | TGTGCCAGCAGTGAAGAGGTCAGGGCAGTCGAGCAGTACTTC
TRBJ2-4 | . | . | TRBV4-1 | CASSPTPGARKNIQYF | TGCGCCAGCAGCCCCACCCCAGGGGCGCGCAAAAACATTCAGTACTTC
TRBJ1-5 | . | . | TRBV27 | CASSSGDGYWQPQHF | TGTGCCAGCAGTTCGGGGGATGGTTATTGGCAGCCCCAGCATTTT
TRBJ2-7 | TRBD1 | . | TRBV19 | CASSATGTAYEQYF | TGTGCCAGTAGCGCAACCGGGACAGCCTACGAGCAGTACTTC
TRBJ1-4 | . | . | TRBV10-3 | CAISESGQGPTNEKLFF | TGTGCCATCAGTGAGTCGGGCCAGGGGCCGACTAATGAAAAACTGTTTTTT
TRBJ2-5 | TRBD1 | . | TRBV5-1 | CASSVTGLETQYF | TGCGCCAGCAGCGTGACAGGGCTAGAGACCCAGTACTTC
TRBJ1-1 | . | . | TRBV5-1 | CASSLVPVNTEAFF | TGCGCCAGCAGCTTGGTTCCGGTCAACACTGAAGCTTTCTTT
TRBJ2-1 | TRBD1 | . | TRBV4-3 | CASSQDPMTGGPYNEQFF | TGCGCCAGCAGCCAAGATCCTATGACAGGGGGCCCCTACAATGAGCAGTTCTTC
TRBJ2-7 | . | . | TRBV4-1 | CASSLTGYTSYEQYF | TGCGCCAGCAGCCTTACAGGGTATACATCCTACGAGCAGTACTTC
TRBJ2-3 | TRBD1 | . | TRBV25-1 | CASSMDRVDSDTQYF | TGTGCCAGCAGTATGGACAGGGTCGATTCAGATACGCAGTATTTT
TRBJ2-2 | . | . | TRBV27 | CASSPHQGRTGELFF | TGTGCCAGCAGTCCGCACCAGGGGCGTACCGGGGAGCTGTTTTTT
TRBJ1-3 | . | . | TRBV11-2 | CASSLDYGTIYF | TGTGCCAGCAGCTTAGATTATGGCACCATATATTTT
TRBJ1-2 | . | few | TRBV28 | CASSYGTSGYTF | TGTGCCAGCAGCTATGGGACATCCGGCTACACCTTC
TRBJ2-1 | TRBD2 | . | TRBV4-1 | CASSHGLARYNEQFF | TGCGCCAGCAGCCACGGACTAGCTAGGTACAATGAGCAGTTCTTC
TRBJ2-2 | TRBD2 | . | TRBV11-2 | CASSLRGLAGGPTGELFF | TGTGCCAGCAGCTTACGGGGACTAGCGGGAGGGCCCACCGGGGAGCTGTTTTTT